This T cell receptor beta chain was sequenced in a study of blood T cell repertoires in COVID-19 (dated by TCRdb to about 2020). About the full investigation: Samples from collaborators originated in the United States, Italy and Spain and spanned both the acute and convalescent phases of COVID-19. The material from the prospective study consisted of cDNA or gDNA derived from T cells, B-cell-depleted T cells, or PBMCs. The dataset comprised deeply sampled blood TCRbeta repertoires from subjects exposed to, actively infected with, or recovered from COVID-19. A freely available public database, intended as a resource for researchers studying the immune response to SARS-CoV-2, is where the repertoires were released. Samples were obtained from the ongoing ImmuneRACE study (first 160 participants) and from over a thousand subjects provided by 6 global collaborators. Nearly every sample came with metadata listing a de-identified subject ID, COVID-19 status, age in years and sex. Where available, HLA class I and class II types were obtained from metadata supplied by the sample provider rather than from assay-based typing.

Points the paper makes about the study in general: Clinical and demographic metadata were provided uncurated, with the amount varying by source and participant.

V loses 0 bases, J loses 3 bases, and the germline ends lie 12 bases apart. Inclusive of the bounding cysteine and phenylalanine, the CDR3 is 15 residues long. Of all the DNA, just the CDR3 is kept, 45 bases in frame from base 1. Based on the germline V gene, the CDR1 and CDR2 sequences are SGHRS and YFSETQ. A word on this clone: Its recognized antigen is unknown. It has no much larger one-base neighbor in the sample; base qualities were not kept.

Enrolling through a virtual design, the prospective study's participants ranged in age from roughly 18 to 90 years and lived across approximately 25 United States geographic areas. To assign participants to cohorts, the prospective study relied on clinical history that participants themselves reported in a screening survey and a study questionnaire. ImmuneRACE Cohort 3 recovered participants were defined by two consecutive negative NP/OP PCR tests, healthcare professional clearance, or symptom resolution. Each participant in the prospective study had whole blood, serum and a nasopharyngeal or oropharyngeal swab collected by mobile phlebotomists. Participants in the prospective study had the option to provide additional blood draws and questionnaires over an approximately 2-month period. Before DNA extraction, blood samples from the prospective study were shipped at room temperature or frozen. TCRbeta CDR3 regions were amplified from genomic DNA using the immunoSEQ Assay, a bias-controlled multiplex PCR. The paper's data handling went like this. The number of nucleated cells in each sample was estimated from the amplification of reference gene primers within the assay. To quantify the absolute abundance of each unique TCRbeta CDR3 rearrangement, sequence reads were collapsed and filtered. For each sample, productive Simpson clonality was calculated as the square root of Simpson's diversity index across productive rearrangements. Here the immuneACCESS table is served through TCRdb, limited to in-frame sequences with V and J called. Missing clones are a known gap in these copies; in checked studies unresolved V genes cover under half, and the rest lacks a known reason. V and J calls plus clone size are reproduced from that table; the DNA served to infer D and trimming. The sample contains some 290,000 clones, roughly 91% of them found a single time. The leading ten clones occupy roughly a tenth of the sample.

The TCR originated in a woman in her twenties or thirties who had recovered from COVID-19. The chain is encoded by TRBV5-1 joined to TRBJ1-1, and perhaps TRBD1 as D gene, on 6 matching bases. Sequencing input: PBMCs or T cells enriched from blood (not recorded which). The nucleotide sequence reads TGCGCCAGCAGCTTGGAATGGGGGCCTGACACTGAAGCTTTCTTT. It specifies CASSLEWGPDTEAFF.